Listed below are T cell receptor beta chains from one sample, sequenced in a study of blood T cell repertoires in COVID-19. Repertoires were generated with immunoSEQ multiplex PCR, while TCRdb's copy carries only in-frame clones and drops some. This table holds under 200,000 clones, about 76% found once. Sequenced material: peripheral blood. These receptors all come from a middle-aged woman with COVID-19, enrolled during active disease. Each CDR3 is given with its conserved first and last residue. A D gene is named only where the DNA matches it firmly. A row's size may be missing; if present it is once, few, many or a size class.

d_gene,j_gene,v_gene,abundance,len,CDR3aa,CDR3nt
TRBD2,TRBJ2-5,TRBV18,NA,15,CASSPPASGEETQYF,TGTGCCAGCTCACCACCGGCCAGCGGGGAAGAGACCCAGTACTTC
TRBD2,TRBJ2-1,TRBV10-3,NA,15,CAIRDLAGEGHEQFF,TGTGCCATCAGGGACCTAGCGGGAGAGGGGCATGAGCAGTTCTTC
NA,TRBJ1-3,TRBV6-5,NA,13,CASSQDPGNTIYF,TGTGCCAGCAGCCAGGATCCTGGAAACACCATATATTTT
TRBD2,TRBJ2-7,TRBV6-6,NA,17,CASSLTSGSGRSYEQYF,TGTGCCAGCAGTCTGACTAGCGGGAGTGGGAGATCCTACGAGCAGTACTTC
TRBD1,TRBJ1-4,TRBV5-4,few,15,CASSSQGSANEKLFF,TGTGCCAGCAGCTCACAGGGGTCGGCTAATGAAAAACTGTTTTTT
TRBD2,TRBJ2-7,TRBV3-1/TRBV3-2,NA,16,CASSPRVSGIPHEQYF,TGTGCCAGCAGCCCTCGGGTTAGCGGGATACCCCACGAGCAGTACTTC
NA,TRBJ1-1,TRBV19,NA,14,CASRGGTIYTEAFF,TGTGCCAGTAGGGGGGGGACAATCTACACTGAAGCTTTCTTT
TRBD2,TRBJ2-1,TRBV6-5,NA,16,CASSYQGLAGYNEQFF,TGTGCCAGCAGTTACCAGGGACTAGCGGGGTACAATGAGCAGTTCTTC
TRBD2,TRBJ2-2,TRBV5-1,NA,15,CASSLVQGGTGELFF,TGCGCCAGCAGCTTGGTTCAGGGAGGGACCGGGGAGCTGTTTTTT
TRBD1,TRBJ2-7,TRBV10-3,few,14,CAISAGTGYYEQYF,TGTGCCATCAGCGCCGGGACAGGCTACTACGAGCAGTACTTC
NA,TRBJ1-2,TRBV6-1,NA,15,CASSEDWGVNYGYTF,TGTGCCAGCAGTGAAGATTGGGGAGTTAACTATGGCTACACCTTC
NA,TRBJ2-7,TRBV29-1,NA,15,CSVEDPYRSSYEQYF,TGCAGCGTTGAAGATCCGTACAGGTCGAGCTACGAGCAGTACTTC
TRBD1,TRBJ2-1,TRBV5-1,NA,14,CASSLGTGGNEQFF,TGCGCCAGCAGCTTGGGTACAGGGGGCAATGAGCAGTTCTTC
TRBD1,TRBJ1-5,TRBV18,NA,13,CASSRGADQPQHF,TGTGCCAGCTCCAGGGGGGCTGATCAGCCCCAGCATTTT
TRBD1,TRBJ1-2,TRBV25-1,NA,16,CASSEWTGLTNYGYTF,TGTGCCAGCAGTGAATGGACAGGGCTCACTAACTATGGCTACACCTTC
TRBD1,TRBJ1-2,TRBV19,few,10,CGTGDYGYTF,TGTGGCACAGGGGACTATGGCTACACCTTC
NA,TRBJ2-1,TRBV21-1,NA,17,CASSGCRGAKVYNEQFF,TGTGCCAGCAGCGGATGCAGGGGGGCAAAGGTTTACAATGAGCAGTTCTTC
TRBD2,TRBJ2-5,TRBV20-1,NA,14,CSASSLAGAQTQYF,TGCAGTGCTAGTTCCCTAGCGGGTGCCCAGACCCAGTACTTC
NA,TRBJ2-7,TRBV29-1,NA,14,CSVIPQGAVYEQYF,TGCAGCGTCATACCACAGGGCGCGGTTTACGAGCAGTACTTC
NA,TRBJ2-1,TRBV5-4,NA,15,CASSLASRGVNEQFF,TGTGCCAGCAGCTTGGCCTCCCGCGGCGTAAATGAGCAGTTCTTC
TRBD1,TRBJ2-2,TRBV18,NA,16,CASSPPTGGNTGELFF,TGTGCCAGCTCACCACCGACAGGGGGTAACACCGGGGAGCTGTTTTTT